This TCR beta chain was identified in a study of T cells in Graves' hyperthyroidism and ophthalmopathy. Template material for amplifying TCR beta CDR3 regions consisted of RNA transcripts. First-round RT-PCR with HTBI primers amplified the TCR CDR3 region. TCRdb reanalysed the multiplex PCR reads using MiXCR and keeps one entry per CDR3 protein. The table lists around 250,000 distinct CDR3 sequences, approximately 14% of them singletons. Trimming removed 5 bases from V and 3 bases from J, with 11 bases in between. This CDR3 comprises 13 residues. CDR1 is LNHDA and CDR2 is SQIVND in the germline V gene (reference sequence). As concerns this clonotype: The antigen is not known.

Patients with uncontrolled infections, other autoimmune diseases, pregnancy or lactation were excluded. Study-level results: Ophthalmopathy was predicted by the model a median of roughly 6.6 months ahead of onset.

The TCR was taken from a woman aged 40 to 50 with Graves' hyperthyroidism that later progressed to Graves' ophthalmopathy. The sequenced sample was blood. V is TRBV19 and J is TRBJ2-7, with D possibly matching TRBD2 (5 bases). For the CDR3, the DNA is TGTGCCAGTAGTCGAGGGAATGACTACGAGCAGTACTTC. This gives the protein CASSRGNDYEQYF.